This T cell receptor beta chain was documented in a study of cytomegalovirus exposure and HLA in healthy donors. Study findings and constraints: Rare sequences made up most TCRs, while some public TCRs were found in many donors. In a later analysis, 15,000 to 20,000 TCR beta sequences were associated with HLA alleles at 0.05 false discovery rate. Cytomegalovirus association was assigned to about 150 TCR beta chains. A later analysis linked a missense DCLRE1C variant to TCR beta V- and J-gene trimming.

The ends lost 3 bases at V and 1 base at J; junction bases unmatched: 10. The CDR3 is 17 amino acids. CDR1 is SEHNR and CDR2 is FQNEAQ in the germline V gene (reference sequence). The PCR employed 60 Vbeta primers together with 13 Jbeta primers. Produced via immunoSEQ multiplex PCR; TCRdb's table is partial and in-frame only. The repertoire has approximately 170,000 clones, around 78% of them found once; the top ten carry 0.6% to 0.9%. As concerns this clone: Antigen: not known.

Sequences were obtained from PBMCs. This rearrangement joins TRBV7-9 to TRBJ2-3; 7 bases match TRBD2. The clonotype was recovered from a female donor in good health and CMV-seronegative. The CDR3 nucleotides read TGTGCCAGCAGCTTCTCTACGCTACGGGGGGGCACAGATACGCAGTATTTT. This encodes CASSFSTLRGGTDTQYF.